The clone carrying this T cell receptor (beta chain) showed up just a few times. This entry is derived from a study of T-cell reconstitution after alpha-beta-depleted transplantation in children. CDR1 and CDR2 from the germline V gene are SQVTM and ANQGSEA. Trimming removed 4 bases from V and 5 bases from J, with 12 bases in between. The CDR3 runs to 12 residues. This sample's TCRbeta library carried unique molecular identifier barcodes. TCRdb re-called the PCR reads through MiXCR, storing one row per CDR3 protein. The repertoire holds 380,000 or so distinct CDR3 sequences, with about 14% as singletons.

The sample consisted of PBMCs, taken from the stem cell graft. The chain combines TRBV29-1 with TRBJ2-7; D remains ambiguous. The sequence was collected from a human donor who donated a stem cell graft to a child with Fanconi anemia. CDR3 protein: CSVGKGQHEQYF. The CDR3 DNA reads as TGCAGCGTTGGAAAGGGTCAGCACGAGCAGTACTTC.